This TCR beta chain was identified during a study of TIL therapy for anti-PD-1-resistant metastatic lung cancer. Study overall: Tumors were harvested before any PD-1/PD-L1 blockade. Median patient age was about 56, ranging about 38-80 years.

The immunoSEQ assay was v3. Sequencing depth was about 2 million read pairs for survey level, about 5-6.5 million for deep. Only in-frame clones appear in the TCRdb table, and some are missing; sequencing was by immunoSEQ multiplex PCR. The data hold approximately 60,000 clones, with 81% observed a single time. CDR1 is DFQATT and CDR2 is SNEGSKA in the germline V gene (reference sequence). The CDR3 is made up of 11 amino acids. The V gene end was trimmed by 3 bases and the J gene end by 6 bases; junction bases not matched to a gene: 1. Noted time point: pre-treatment sample, taken before nivolumab and TIL therapy. Stage 4 NSCLC adults joined between October 2017 and 2020.

Here the sequenced sample was blood, taken at baseline. V and J are TRBV20-1 and TRBJ1-2; 7 bases line up with TRBD1. This TCR was sampled from a person aged 25 to 85 with non-small cell lung cancer. Here the CDR3 DNA reads TGCAGTGCTAGGACAGGGCATGGCTACACCTTC. Protein product: CSARTGHGYTF.